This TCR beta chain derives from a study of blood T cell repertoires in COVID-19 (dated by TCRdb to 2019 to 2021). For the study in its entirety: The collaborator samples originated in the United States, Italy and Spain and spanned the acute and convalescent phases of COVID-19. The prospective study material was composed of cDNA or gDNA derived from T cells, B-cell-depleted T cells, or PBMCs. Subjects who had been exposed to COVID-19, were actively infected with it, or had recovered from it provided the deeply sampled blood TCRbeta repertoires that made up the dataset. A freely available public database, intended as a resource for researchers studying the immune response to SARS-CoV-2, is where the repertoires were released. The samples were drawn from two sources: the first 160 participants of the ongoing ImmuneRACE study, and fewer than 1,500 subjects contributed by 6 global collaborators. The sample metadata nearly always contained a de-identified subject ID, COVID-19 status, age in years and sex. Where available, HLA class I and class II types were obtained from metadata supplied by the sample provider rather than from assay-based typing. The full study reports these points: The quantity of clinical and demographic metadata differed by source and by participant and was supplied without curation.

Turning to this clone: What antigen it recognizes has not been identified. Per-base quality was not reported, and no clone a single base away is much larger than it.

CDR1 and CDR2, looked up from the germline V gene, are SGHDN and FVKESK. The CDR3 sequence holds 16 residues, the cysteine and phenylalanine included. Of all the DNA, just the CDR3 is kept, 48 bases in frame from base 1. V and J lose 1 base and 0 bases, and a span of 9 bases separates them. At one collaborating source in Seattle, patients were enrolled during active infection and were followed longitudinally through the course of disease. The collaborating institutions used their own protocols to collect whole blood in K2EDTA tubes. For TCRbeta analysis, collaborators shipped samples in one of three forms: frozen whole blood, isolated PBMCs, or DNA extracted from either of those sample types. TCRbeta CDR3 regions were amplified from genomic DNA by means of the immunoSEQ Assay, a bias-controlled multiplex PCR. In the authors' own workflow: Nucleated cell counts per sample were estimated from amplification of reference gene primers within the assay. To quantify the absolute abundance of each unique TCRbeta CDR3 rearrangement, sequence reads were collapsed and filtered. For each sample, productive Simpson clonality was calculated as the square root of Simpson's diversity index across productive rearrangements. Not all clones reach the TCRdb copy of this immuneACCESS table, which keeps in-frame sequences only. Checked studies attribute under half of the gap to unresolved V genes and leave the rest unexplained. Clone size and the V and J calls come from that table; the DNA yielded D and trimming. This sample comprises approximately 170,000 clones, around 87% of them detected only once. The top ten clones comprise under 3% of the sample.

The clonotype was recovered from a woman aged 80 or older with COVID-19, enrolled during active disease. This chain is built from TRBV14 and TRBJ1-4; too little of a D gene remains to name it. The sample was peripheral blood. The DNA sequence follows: TGTGCCAGCAGCCAAGTCCCCGGGGCAACTAATGAAAAACTGTTTTTT. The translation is CASSQVPGATNEKLFF.